This T cell receptor beta chain was found in a study of T cells in Graves' hyperthyroidism and ophthalmopathy. Researchers amplified the TCR beta CDR3 regions from RNA transcripts. Carried out on the TCR CDR3, a first-round RT-PCR used the HTBI primer set. MiXCR was run by TCRdb on the multiplex PCR reads, yielding one entry per CDR3 protein. The sample carries hundreds of thousands of distinct CDR3 sequences, around 13% recorded once. Study-level findings and limits: Most thyroid clonotypes expanded above 0.001 appeared in blood too. Ophthalmopathy cases were set apart from stable hyperthyroidism by a 13 V-J model.

This clonotype turned up a few times. Its antigen remains unidentified. Over 18 months, lack of ophthalmopathy progression marked Graves' hyperthyroidism as stable. In germline, CDR1 is DFQATT, CDR2 SNEGSKA (reference sequence). The CDR3 covers 17 residues. The V end lost 6 bases, the J end lost 0 bases, and 18 bases lay between the germline ends. The material sequenced was blood. The receptor comes from a woman in her late teens or twenties with Graves' hyperthyroidism. V and J are TRBV20-1 and TRBJ1-6, with a possible D match to TRBD1 (6 bases). CDR3 sequence reads: CSARNPQGSSYNSPLHF. The CDR3 bases are TGCAGTGCCAGGAATCCTCAGGGGAGCTCCTATAATTCACCCCTCCACTTT.